The rows below give T cell receptor beta chains drawn from one sample of a study of blood T cell repertoires in COVID-19. The data were produced by immunoSEQ multiplex PCR, yet TCRdb's version contains in-frame clones alone and is incomplete. The table shows fewer than 400,000 clones, with about 85% occurring only once. The sample comprised PBMCs or T cells enriched from blood (not recorded which). The receptors come from a woman aged 25-40 years who had been exposed to COVID-19. Each CDR3 is given with its conserved first and last residue. D genes are given only for firm matches. Clone size is stated in some rows and not others, as once, few, many or a class when expanded.

j_call	clone_size	d_call	v_call	cdr3_aa	cdr3_nt
TRBJ2-5	-	-	TRBV5-6	CASSLAGSQETQYF	TGTGCCAGCAGCTTGGCCGGGTCACAAGAGACCCAGTACTTC
TRBJ2-1	-	-	TRBV4-3	CASSQDLRAGAANEQFF	TGCGCCAGCAGCCAAGATCTCAGGGCGGGGGCCGCCAATGAGCAGTTCTTC
TRBJ1-2	-	-	TRBV7-2	CASSYRTGNNYGYTF	TGTGCCAGCAGCTACCGAACAGGGAACAACTATGGCTACACCTTC
TRBJ1-4	once	TRBD1	TRBV11-1	CASSSEGTGDEKLFF	TGTGCCAGCAGCTCAGAAGGGACAGGTGATGAAAAACTGTTTTTT
TRBJ1-5	-	-	TRBV7-9	CASSFEGAQPQHF	TGTGCCAGCAGCTTCGAAGGAGCTCAGCCCCAGCATTTT
TRBJ2-3	-	TRBD1	TRBV6-1	CASSAGQGSTTDTQYF	TGTGCCAGCAGTGCAGGACAGGGATCGACCACAGATACGCAGTATTTT
TRBJ2-4	few	TRBD2	TRBV5-6	CASSLLAGDKNIQYF	TGTGCCAGCAGCTTACTAGCGGGGGACAAAAACATTCAGTACTTC
TRBJ1-6	-	-	TRBV28	CASSLNSYRSPLHF	TGTGCCAGCAGTTTAAACAGTTATCGGTCACCCCTCCACTTT
TRBJ2-2	-	TRBD1	TRBV5-1	CASSVTGPPTGELFF	TGCGCCAGCAGCGTGACAGGGCCCCCCACCGGGGAGCTGTTTTTT
TRBJ2-7	-	TRBD1	TRBV4-1	CASSQRPGQRNEQYF	TGCGCCAGCAGCCAACGTCCGGGACAGAGAAACGAGCAGTACTTC
TRBJ2-5	-	-	TRBV18	CASSPDSQETQYF	TGTGCCAGCTCACCCGACAGTCAAGAGACCCAGTACTTC
TRBJ2-7	once	-	TRBV28	CASSLRPPGSYEQYF	TGTGCCAGCAGTTTACGGCCCCCCGGGTCCTACGAGCAGTACTTC
TRBJ1-2	-	-	TRBV6-5	CASSPQGWGYTF	TGTGCCAGCAGCCCCCAGGGTTGGGGCTACACCTTC
TRBJ2-1	-	TRBD1	TRBV25-1	CASSGAGQGVGANEQFF	TGTGCCAGCAGTGGGGCCGGACAGGGGGTAGGGGCGAATGAGCAGTTCTTC
TRBJ1-1	few	TRBD1	TRBV30	CAWTRTGGIGPEAFF	TGTGCCTGGACCAGGACAGGGGGAATAGGACCTGAAGCTTTCTTT
TRBJ2-7	-	-	TRBV11-2	CASSLAGEQYF	TGTGCCAGCAGCTTAGCGGGCGAGCAGTACTTC
TRBJ2-3	-	-	TRBV12-1	CASSFRAGGTDTQYF	TGTGCCAGCAGCTTTCGGGCGGGGGGGACAGATACGCAGTATTTT
TRBJ2-7	-	TRBD1	TRBV27	CARSGTGGRRPYEQYF	TGTGCCAGATCCGGGACAGGGGGAAGAAGGCCCTACGAGCAGTACTTC
TRBJ1-1	-	-	TRBV7-2	CASSLQLAGSAAEAFF	TGTGCCAGCAGCTTACAGTTAGCCGGATCCGCTGCGGAAGCTTTCTTT
TRBJ2-4	-	TRBD1	TRBV25-1	CASSAPGQENIQYF	TGTGCCAGCAGTGCCCCCGGACAGGAAAACATTCAGTACTTC
TRBJ1-6	-	TRBD1	TRBV5-4	CASSGGQGLGSPLHF	TGTGCCAGCAGCGGGGGACAGGGGCTAGGGTCACCCCTCCACTTT
TRBJ1-1	-	-	TRBV7-9	CASRGAQNTEAFF	TGTGCCAGCAGGGGGGCCCAGAACACTGAAGCTTTCTTT
TRBJ1-6	few	-	TRBV14	CASSQSLGLGNAPLHF	TGTGCCAGCAGCCAATCATTAGGACTTGGGAATGCACCCCTCCACTTT
TRBJ2-3	-	-	TRBV24-1	CATMPQGTEDTQYF	TGTGCCACTATGCCTCAGGGAACGGAAGATACGCAGTATTTT
TRBJ2-7	-	-	TRBV11-3	CASALTHVGYEQYF	TGTGCCAGCGCCCTAACTCACGTCGGCTACGAGCAGTACTTC
TRBJ2-7	-	-	TRBV7-2	CASSLGLLYEQYF	TGTGCCAGCAGCTTAGGACTCCTCTACGAGCAGTACTTC
TRBJ2-5	-	-	TRBV23-1	CASSPYLRIRDKETQYF	TGCGCCAGCAGTCCCTACCTACGAATCCGGGACAAAGAGACCCAGTACTTC
TRBJ2-7	once	-	TRBV18	CASSPTQPNEQYF	TGTGCCAGCTCACCGACACAGCCTAACGAGCAGTACTTC
TRBJ2-5	-	TRBD2	TRBV4-2	CASSPPLAGGLVVQYF	TGTGCCAGCAGCCCCCCCCTAGCGGGAGGTTTGGTGGTCCAGTACTTC
TRBJ2-5	once	TRBD1	TRBV6-5	CASSPWRDREYF	TGTGCCAGCTCCCCCTGGAGGGACAGGGAGTACTTC
TRBJ1-2	-	-	TRBV4-1	CASSQSVLDYGYTF	TGCGCCAGCAGCCAATCAGTGCTGGACTATGGCTACACCTTC
TRBJ1-5	-	-	TRBV15	CATSAGLALNQPQHF	TGTGCCACCAGTGCCGGGTTGGCCCTCAATCAGCCCCAGCATTTT
TRBJ2-7	-	TRBD1	TRBV27	CASSPQTGTFNEQYF	TGTGCCAGCAGTCCACAGACAGGGACCTTTAACGAGCAGTACTTC
TRBJ2-1	-	TRBD1	TRBV7-8	CASSKDRGFSYNEQFF	TGTGCCAGCAGCAAAGACAGGGGTTTCTCCTACAATGAGCAGTTCTTC
TRBJ1-6	-	-	TRBV4-3	CASSHGTSNSPLHF	TGCGCCAGCAGCCACGGGACAAGTAATTCACCCCTCCACTTT
TRBJ1-2	-	-	TRBV5-8	CAIGRHIRGYTF	TGTGCCATCGGGAGGCACATCCGAGGCTACACCTTC
TRBJ2-1	-	TRBD2	TRBV5-4	CASSFEGLELYNEQFF	TGTGCCAGCAGCTTTGAGGGACTAGAGTTGTACAATGAGCAGTTCTTC
TRBJ1-2	-	-	TRBV28	CASSTRDSVRSNYGYTF	TGTGCCAGCAGCACTCGGGATAGCGTACGATCTAACTATGGCTACACCTTC
TRBJ1-2	-	-	TRBV2	CASKDNIIGNYGYTF	TGTGCCAGCAAGGACAATATAATAGGAAACTATGGCTACACCTTC
TRBJ2-7	-	TRBD2	TRBV19	CASGGRSYEQYF	TGTGCCTCGGGAGGGAGGTCCTACGAGCAGTACTTC
TRBJ1-3	-	-	TRBV7-5	CVRSLVPHLAGTGNTIYF	TGTGTCAGAAGCTTAGTCCCTCACCTGGCAGGGACTGGAAACACCATATATTTT
TRBJ1-1	-	TRBD1	TRBV6-2/TRBV6-3	CASSPSGRTGGTEAFF	TGTGCCAGCAGTCCCAGTGGGAGGACAGGGGGCACTGAAGCTTTCTTT
TRBJ2-7	-	TRBD1	TRBV28	CASRGTGTILSDEQYF	TGTGCCAGCAGGGGGACAGGAACTATTCTCTCGGACGAGCAGTACTTC
TRBJ2-7	-	-	TRBV5-1	CASSREYSGSYEQYF	TGCGCCAGCAGCCGGGAATATTCGGGTTCCTACGAGCAGTACTTC
TRBJ1-2	-	-	TRBV6-5	CASSYSGGANYGYTF	TGTGCCAGCAGTTACTCAGGGGGAGCTAACTATGGCTACACCTTC
TRBJ1-6	-	TRBD1	TRBV18	CASSPDRLNSPLHF	TGTGCCAGCTCACCGGACAGGCTGAATTCACCCCTCCACTTT
TRBJ2-4	-	TRBD2	TRBV27	CASSLLGGDGNIQYF	TGTGCCAGCAGTTTATTGGGGGGGGATGGAAACATTCAGTACTTC
TRBJ2-4	once	-	TRBV27	CASSLSVSGPTGNIQYF	TGTGCCAGCAGTTTATCTGTCTCGGGGCCGACAGGAAACATTCAGTACTTC
TRBJ2-3	-	-	TRBV12-3/TRBV12-4	CASGGRSTDTQYF	TGTGCCAGCGGGGGCCGCAGCACAGATACGCAGTATTTT
TRBJ2-1	-	TRBD2	TRBV3-1/TRBV3-2	CASSPGLAPYNEQFF	TGTGCCAGCAGCCCGGGACTAGCGCCCTACAATGAGCAGTTCTTC
TRBJ2-7	-	-	TRBV13	CASSQNYEQYF	TGTGCCAGCAGCCAAAACTACGAGCAGTACTTC
TRBJ2-7	-	-	TRBV14	CASSPTGLGRGEQYF	TGTGCCAGCAGCCCGACGGGACTGGGCCGGGGAGAGCAGTACTTC
TRBJ1-2	-	TRBD1	TRBV10-2	CASSESIRQGNYGYTF	TGCGCCAGCAGTGAGTCTATTCGACAGGGGAACTATGGCTACACCTTC